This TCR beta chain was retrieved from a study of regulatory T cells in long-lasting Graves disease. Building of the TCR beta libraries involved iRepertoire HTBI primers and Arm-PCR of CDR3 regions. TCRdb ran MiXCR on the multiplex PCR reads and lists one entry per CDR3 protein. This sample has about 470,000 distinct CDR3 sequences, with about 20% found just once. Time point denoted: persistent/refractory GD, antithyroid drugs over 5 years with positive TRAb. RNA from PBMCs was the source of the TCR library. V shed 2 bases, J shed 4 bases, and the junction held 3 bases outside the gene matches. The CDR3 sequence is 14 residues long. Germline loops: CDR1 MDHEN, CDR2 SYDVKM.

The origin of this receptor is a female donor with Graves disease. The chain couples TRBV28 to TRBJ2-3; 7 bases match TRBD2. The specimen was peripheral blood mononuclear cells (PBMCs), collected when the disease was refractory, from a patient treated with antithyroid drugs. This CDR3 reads CASSLAGDADTQYF. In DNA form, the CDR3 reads TGTGCCAGCAGTTTAGCGGGAGACGCAGATACGCAGTATTTT.